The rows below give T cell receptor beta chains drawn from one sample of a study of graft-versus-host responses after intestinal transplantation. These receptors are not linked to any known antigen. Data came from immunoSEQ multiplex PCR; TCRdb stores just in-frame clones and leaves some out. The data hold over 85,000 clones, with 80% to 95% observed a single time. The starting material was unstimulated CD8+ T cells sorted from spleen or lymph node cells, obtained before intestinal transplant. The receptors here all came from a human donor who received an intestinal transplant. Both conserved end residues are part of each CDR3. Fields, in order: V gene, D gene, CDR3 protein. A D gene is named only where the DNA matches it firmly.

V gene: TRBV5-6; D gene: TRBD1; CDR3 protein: CASNQKRGDRGLAFNIQYF
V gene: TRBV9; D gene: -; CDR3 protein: CASSVEGGTLLDEQYF
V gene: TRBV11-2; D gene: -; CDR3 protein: CASSLGRVLPYEQYF
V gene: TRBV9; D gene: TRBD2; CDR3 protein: CASSVGIAGEAFF
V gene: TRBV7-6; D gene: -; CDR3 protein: CASSLATERLGDEQYF
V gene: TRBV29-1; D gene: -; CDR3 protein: CSVPQGTSYGYTF
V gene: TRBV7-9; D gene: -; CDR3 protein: CASSLTGADRETQYF
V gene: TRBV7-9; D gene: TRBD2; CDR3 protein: CASSIDLGLEGYEQYF
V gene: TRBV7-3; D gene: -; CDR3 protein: CASSLAANPDNEQFF
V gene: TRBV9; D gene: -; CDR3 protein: CASSVDSGGRDEQYF
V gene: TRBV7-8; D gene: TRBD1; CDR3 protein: CASSQTGQASNQPQHF
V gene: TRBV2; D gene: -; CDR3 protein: CASRNPGTPRGQPQHF
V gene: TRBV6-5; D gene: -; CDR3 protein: CASSLTPSTDTQYF
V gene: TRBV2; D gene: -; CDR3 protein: CASSESGFKRNEQFF
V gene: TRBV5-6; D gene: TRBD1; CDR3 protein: CASSTTGGGSPLHF
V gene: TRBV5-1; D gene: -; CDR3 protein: CASSLAGREYGYTF
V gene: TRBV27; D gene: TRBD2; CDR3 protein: CASSLGAGFPYEQYF
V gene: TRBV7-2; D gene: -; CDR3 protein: CASSYFSGVSGNTIYF
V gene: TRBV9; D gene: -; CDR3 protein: CASSVKNGVGETQYF
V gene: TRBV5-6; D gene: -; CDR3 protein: CASSLQGPLNEQFF
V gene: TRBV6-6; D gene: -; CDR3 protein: CASSYSIGGQPQHF
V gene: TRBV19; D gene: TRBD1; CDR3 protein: CASSHRSRGQETQYF
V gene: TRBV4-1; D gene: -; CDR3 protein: CASSQEMVIKGNIQYF
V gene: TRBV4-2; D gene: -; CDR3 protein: CASSQELNFGQNDNEQFF
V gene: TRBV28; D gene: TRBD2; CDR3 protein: CASSLLSRGGGRNNEQFF
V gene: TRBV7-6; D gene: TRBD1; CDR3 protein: CASRQGMGETQYF
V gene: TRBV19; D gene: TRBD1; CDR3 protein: CASTLTGGTYEQYF
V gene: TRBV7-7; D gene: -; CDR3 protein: CASSLVLNTEAFF
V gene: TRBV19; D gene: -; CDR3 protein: CASALASGYNEQFF
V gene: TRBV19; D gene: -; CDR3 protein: CASSPGGVGAYEQYF
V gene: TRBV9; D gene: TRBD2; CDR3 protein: CASSTAGTSIDEQFF
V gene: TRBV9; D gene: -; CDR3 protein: CASSVGGEPYNEQFF
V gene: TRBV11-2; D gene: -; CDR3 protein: CASSLGWIGELFF
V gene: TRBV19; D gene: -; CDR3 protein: CASSFGTEMNTEAFF
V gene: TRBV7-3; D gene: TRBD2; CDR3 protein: CASSLMRGADTQYF
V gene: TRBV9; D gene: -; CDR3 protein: CASSGVPGSGELFF
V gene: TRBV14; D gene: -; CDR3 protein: CASSQDWMGGYTF
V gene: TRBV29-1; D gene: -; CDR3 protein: CSVEAGSNEQFF
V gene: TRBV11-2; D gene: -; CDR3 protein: CASSLDPAVARDNTDTQYF
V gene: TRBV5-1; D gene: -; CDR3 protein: CASSLDGTSGYEQYF
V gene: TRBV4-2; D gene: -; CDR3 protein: CASSQDGKGGETQYF
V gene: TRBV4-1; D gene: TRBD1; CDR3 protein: CASSQPGQGINEQFF
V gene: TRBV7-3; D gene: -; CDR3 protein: CASSPPMTDTQYF
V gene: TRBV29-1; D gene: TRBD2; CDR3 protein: CSVWLAGDEQYF
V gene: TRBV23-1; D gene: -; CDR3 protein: CASSPTSRVDGIDTGELFF
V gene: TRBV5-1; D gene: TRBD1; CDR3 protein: CASSPLDRGKDTQYF
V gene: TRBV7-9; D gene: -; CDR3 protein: CASSLVGGTYEQYF